The next 14 T cell receptor beta chains were all read from a single sample in a study of T cells in Graves' hyperthyroidism and ophthalmopathy. The TCR beta CDR3 regions underwent amplification using RNA transcripts as the source. First-round RT-PCR with HTBI primers amplified the TCR CDR3 region. TCRdb used MiXCR to reprocess the multiplex PCR reads, holding one entry per CDR3 protein. The table records 650,000 to 850,000 distinct CDR3 sequences, 18% of them present only once. Sequenced input: blood. Receptor source: a woman aged 50 to 60 with Graves' hyperthyroidism that later progressed to Graves' ophthalmopathy.

This chain links TRBV12-3 or TRBV12-4 with TRBJ2-2, with TRBD1 identical over 8 bases. Trimming at V came to 8 bases and at J to 1 base, leaving 6 bases not matched to a gene. This CDR3 region has 15 residues. Written as DNA, the CDR3 is TGTGCCAGCGATAAGACAGGGGTGAACACCGGGGAGCTGTTTTTT. Amino acids: CASDKTGVNTGELFF.

In its sample, this clonotype was seen many times. V usage is TRBV3-1 and J usage is TRBJ2-3, with TRBD2 matching 9 bases. The J segment lost 2 bases and the V segment lost 5 bases, leaving 5 bases of the junction unmatched. The CDR3 totals 15 residues. Germline V gene sequence: CDR1 LGHDT, CDR2 YNNKEL (reference sequence). Here the CDR3 DNA reads TGTGCCAGCAGCACTAGCGGGCTTCTCACAGATACGCAGTATTTT. It is translated as CASSTSGLLTDTQYF.

The chain uses TRBV4-2 and TRBJ2-3, with 11 bases fitting TRBD2. J was trimmed by 1 base and V by 3 bases; bases with no gene match: 6. This CDR3 spans 17 amino acids. Germline CDR1 LGHNA, CDR2 YNFKEQ. The CDR3 sequence is CASSHAVLAGGTDTQYF. For the CDR3, the DNA is TGTGCCAGCAGCCATGCTGTACTAGCGGGGGGCACAGATACGCAGTATTTT.

This clonotype showed up just a few times. The chain carries TRBV30 and TRBJ1-5; unclear D gene. Trimming removed 1 base from V and 4 bases from J, with 8 bases in between. CDR1 and CDR2 from the germline V gene are GTSNPN and SVGIG (reference sequence). The CDR3 extends over 13 amino acids. The CDR3 is CAWSGAENQPQHF. The CDR3 bases are TGTGCCTGGAGTGGGGCAGAAAATCAGCCCCAGCATTTT.

The CDR3 here is CASSPGTGAEGGYTF. The CDR3 bases are TGTGCCAGCAGCCCCGGGACAGGGGCCGAGGGTGGCTACACCTTC. This chain uses TRBV13 with TRBJ1-2, with 10 bases matching TRBD1. The V gene's germline CDR1 is PRHDT and CDR2 FYEKMQ (reference sequence). V dropped 5 bases and J dropped 7; count of bases not matched to a gene: 10. CDR3 length: 15 residues.

Points on this clonotype: Germline is not matched at one junction end, which may reflect a read error. The rearrangement links TRBV20-1 to TRBJ2-2; the match to TRBD2 covers 10 bases. CDR3 length equals 15 residues. Germline CDR1 reads DFQATT; CDR2 reads SNEGSKA (reference sequence). CDR3 sequence: CSARDLLAGTAELFF. The CDR3 bases are TGCAGTGCTAGAGATTTACTAGCGGGGACCGCGGAGCTGTTTTTT.

This chain joins TRBV7-9 and TRBJ2-3; tentative D call: TRBD1 (6 bases). CDR1 SEHNR and CDR2 FQNEAQ come from the germline V gene (reference sequence). Trimming removed 3 bases at V and 0 bases at J, with 13 bases between. CDR3 length equals 16 residues. CDR3 sequence: CASSLGTSISTDTQYF. The CDR3 region has the DNA TGTGCCAGCAGCTTGGGGACATCAATTAGCACAGATACGCAGTATTTT.

There are a few counts of this clonotype. The rearrangement links TRBV7-9 to TRBJ1-5; the D gene is possibly TRBD1 (5 bases). Per the germline V gene, CDR1 is SEHNR and CDR2 is FQNEAQ (reference sequence). Trimming took 5 bases from V and 5 from J, leaving 13 bases between them. This CDR3 region has 14 residues. CDR3 residues: CASSPIQGHQPQHF. In nucleotides, the CDR3 is TGTGCCAGCAGCCCAATTCAGGGCCATCAGCCCCAGCATTTT.

Ten or more counts support this clonotype. The genes are TRBV6-5 and TRBJ1-1; 7 bases match TRBD1. Losses at the gene ends were 2 bases for V and 2 bases for J; bases not matched to a gene: 2. Germline V lookup: CDR1 MNHEY, CDR2 SVGAGI. CDR3 length equals 14 residues. The CDR3 DNA follows: TGTGCCAGCAGTTACCGGACAGGTAACACTGAAGCTTTCTTT. It translates to CASSYRTGNTEAFF.

This clonotype was observed many times. V gene TRBV7-3 combines with J gene TRBJ2-1, with TRBD1 matching 9 bases. The ends lost 8 bases at V and 7 bases at J; junction bases unmatched: 9. CDR3 length: 14 residues. CDR1 and CDR2 (germline): SGHTA, FQGTGA. The CDR3 DNA sequence: TGTGCCAGCGCAGGACAGGGGTCGGGTAATGAGCAGTTCTTC. It codes for CASAGQGSGNEQFF.

This clonotype has a count of ten or more. This chain joins TRBV6-2 or TRBV6-3 and TRBJ2-3; D not certain. Deletions cut 6 bases from V and 2 bases from J, with 12 bases between. Germline CDR1 is MNHEY and CDR2 is SVGEGT. The CDR3 runs to 14 residues. The CDR3 DNA is TGTGCCAGCAGAAGATTTGTTATCACAGATACGCAGTATTTT. This translates into CASRRFVITDTQYF.

There are many counts of this clonotype. The CDR3 sequence is CASSFGFIDGEQYF. CDR3 in DNA: TGCGCCAGCAGCTTTGGTTTCATCGACGGCGAGCAGTACTTC. This chain uses TRBV5-1 with TRBJ2-7, with unresolved D. Deletions cut 2 bases from V and 6 bases from J, with 15 bases between. This CDR3 comprises 14 residues. Per germline, CDR1 SGHRS and CDR2 YFSETQ.

This clonotype has just a few counts. The chain uses TRBV5-4 and TRBJ1-6; no definite D call. V was clipped by 2 bases and J by 7 bases, with 4 bases between them. Per germline, CDR1 SGHNT and CDR2 YYREEE (reference sequence). This CDR3 is built from 12 residues. CDR3 DNA: TGTGCCAGCAGCTTTCTGAATTCACCCCTCCACTTT. This gives the protein CASSFLNSPLHF.

The CDR3 DNA is TGTGCCAGCAGTTTTTCGGGGGGAGGCACTGAAGCTTTCTTT. Translation: CASSFSGGGTEAFF. The chain couples TRBV12-3 or TRBV12-4 to TRBJ1-1; TRBD1 might be the D (5 bases). V was trimmed by 3 bases and J by 4 bases, leaving 12 bases between them. The CDR3 spans 14 residues.